This TCR beta chain was sequenced in a study of blood T cell repertoires in COVID-19 (dated by TCRdb to 2018 to 2020). With respect to the entire study: Collaborator samples came from the United States, Italy and Spain and covered acute and convalescent phases of COVID-19. The prospective study material was composed of cDNA or gDNA derived from T cells, B-cell-depleted T cells, or PBMCs. Deeply sampled blood TCRbeta repertoires from subjects exposed to, actively infected with, or recovered from COVID-19 were included in the dataset. The repertoires were released in a freely available public database meant as a resource for research on the immune response to SARS-CoV-2. Samples came from the ongoing ImmuneRACE study (first 160 participants) plus 1,254 subjects from 6 global collaborators. Sample metadata almost always included a de-identified subject ID, COVID-19 status, age in years and sex. Where available, HLA class I and class II types were taken from metadata supplied by the sample provider and were not determined by assay-based typing. Overall study results and their limits: The quantity of clinical and demographic metadata differed by source and by participant and was supplied without curation.

Turning to this clone: Its recognized antigen is unknown. No clone much larger than this one lies a single base away; base qualities are absent.

The CDR3 measures 15 amino acids from cysteine to phenylalanine. The entry retains the CDR3 DNA only, 45 bases that are in frame from base 1. V is pared back by 3 bases and J by 2 bases, with 11 bases lying between the germline termini. CDR1 and CDR2 are drawn from the germline V gene: SGHTS, YDEGEE. TCRbeta CDR3 regions were amplified from genomic DNA using the immunoSEQ Assay, a bias-controlled multiplex PCR. On the authors' methods: The number of nucleated cells in each sample was estimated by amplification of reference gene primers within the assay. Sequence reads were collapsed and filtered to measure the absolute abundance of every unique TCRbeta CDR3 rearrangement. For each sample, productive Simpson clonality was calculated by taking the square root of Simpson's diversity index across productive rearrangements. As stored in TCRdb, this immuneACCESS dataset retains in-frame rearrangements with V and J assigned. A fraction of the clones does not appear; measured against another copy, unresolved V genes explain less than half of the discrepancy, and the remainder lacks a known reason. V and J calls and clone size are as listed in that table; D and trimming were resolved from the DNA. This sample lists approximately 170,000 clones; approximately 84% were detected once. Clones ranked in the top ten supply more than 2.5% of the sample.

In the prospective study, participants were about 18 to 95 years old, resided in 24 geographic areas of the United States, and were enrolled through a virtual design. In the prospective study, cohorts were assigned on the basis of participant-reported clinical history obtained from a screening survey and a study questionnaire. For ImmuneRACE Cohort 3, a participant was defined as recovered based on two consecutive negative NP/OP PCR tests, clearance by a healthcare professional, or resolution of symptoms. In the prospective study, mobile phlebotomists collected whole blood, serum and a nasopharyngeal or oropharyngeal swab from each participant. Participants in the prospective study had the option to provide additional blood draws and questionnaires over a roughly 2-month period. Prospective study blood samples were shipped either frozen or at room temperature before DNA extraction.

The clonotype was recovered from a woman between 25 and 40 years old who had recovered from COVID-19. This sequence uses TRBV5-8 and TRBJ2-2, with a weak D call of TRBD1 (5 bases match). The source material was PBMCs or T cells enriched from blood (not recorded which). The CDR3 region has the sequence CASSSRTHNTGELFF. The DNA reads TGTGCCAGCAGCTCCAGGACACATAACACCGGGGAGCTGTTTTTT.